A selection of T cell receptor beta chains follows, all from one sample in a study of T-cell reconstitution after alpha-beta-depleted transplantation in children. TCRdb fed the PCR reads into MiXCR, producing one record per CDR3 protein. The sample has some 830,000 distinct CDR3 sequences, roughly 16% seen once. This material consisted of PBMCs, mostly from graft donor cells, taken 360 days after TCRalphabeta/CD19-depleted stem cell transplant. The receptors shown here come from a male patient aged 10 to 17 who had a stem cell transplant for acute lymphoblastic leukemia, so the T cells may come from the graft donor. Both conserved end residues are part of each CDR3. Fields, in order: V gene, CDR3 length, D gene, J gene, clone size, CDR3 protein, CDR3 DNA. The D gene is left open where the match is weak. Size is omitted from some rows. Given values are once, few, many or a class for expanded clones.

TRBV5-1	14	NA	TRBJ1-1	NA	CASSLGWGITEAFF	TGCGCCAGCAGCTTGGGGTGGGGGATCACTGAAGCTTTCTTT
TRBV12-3/TRBV12-4	15	TRBD2	TRBJ2-7	once	CASSFQAGNSYEQYF	TGTGCCAGCAGTTTTCAAGCGGGGAACTCCTACGAGCAGTACTTC
TRBV4-1	15	TRBD2	TRBJ2-7	NA	CASSQSASGPYEQYF	TGCGCCAGCAGCCAGTCGGCTAGCGGACCCTACGAGCAGTACTTC
TRBV29-1	12	NA	TRBJ2-5	many	CSVEIRAETQYF	TGCAGCGTTGAAATTAGGGCGGAGACCCAGTACTTC
TRBV11-2	11	NA	TRBJ1-1	few	CASSTLTEAFF	TGTGCCAGCAGCACTCTTACTGAAGCTTTCTTT
TRBV11-2	16	TRBD2	TRBJ2-1	NA	CASRGLAGVPHNEQFF	TGTGCCAGCAGGGGTCTAGCGGGAGTCCCACACAATGAGCAGTTCTTC
TRBV12-3/TRBV12-4	14	TRBD1	TRBJ1-1	NA	CASTLRGRYTEAFF	TGTGCCAGCACCCTCAGGGGGCGGTACACTGAAGCTTTCTTT
TRBV3-1	16	NA	TRBJ2-2	NA	CASSPRGPPNTGELFF	TGTGCCAGCAGCCCAAGGGGACCGCCCAACACCGGGGAGCTGTTTTTT
TRBV4-1	16	TRBD1	TRBJ1-1	NA	CASSEFWDRENTEAFF	TGCGCCAGCAGCGAATTTTGGGACAGGGAGAACACTGAAGCTTTCTTT
TRBV6-5	12	TRBD1	TRBJ2-3	NA	CASSPSGTGSYF	TGTGCCAGCAGCCCCTCCGGGACAGGGTCCTATTTT
TRBV9	15	NA	TRBJ2-7	few	CASSAGGDSSYEQYF	TGTGCCAGCAGCGCTGGGGGGGACAGTTCCTACGAGCAGTACTTC
TRBV7-3	16	TRBD2	TRBJ2-3	NA	CASSSLAGGPTDTQYF	TGTGCCAGCAGCTCCCTAGCGGGAGGCCCCACAGATACGCAGTATTTT
TRBV5-1	15	TRBD1	TRBJ1-2	many	CASSLGDSSNYGYTF	TGCGCCAGCAGCTTGGGGGACAGCTCTAACTATGGCTACACCTTC